This T cell receptor (beta chain) was found in a study of cytomegalovirus exposure and HLA in healthy donors. PCR amplification relied on 60 Vbeta primers (plus 13 Jbeta primers). Per the original methods: Later, an analysis found tens of millions of unique TCR beta chains, and about 9.9 million of these were shared. Only in-frame clones appear in the TCRdb table, and some are missing; sequencing was by immunoSEQ multiplex PCR. D and trimming were read from the DNA, whereas the V and J calls and clone size are those reported in that table. The top ten clones hold 2% to 2.5% of a sample with 150,000 to 200,000 clones, roughly 79% of them seen once. Overall study results and limits: Relative to equally common others, HLA-associated TCR beta chains showed greater clonal expansion in a later analysis. Cytomegalovirus-associated TCR beta chains were listed, numbering some 180.

This clone has just a few counts. Its antigen remains unidentified. This CDR3 is built from 17 residues. V lost 1 base and J lost 3, with 18 bases in between. The V gene's germline CDR1 is SGHTA and CDR2 FQGNSA. The sequencing input was PBMCs. This sequence joins TRBV7-2 and TRBJ1-1, with D possibly being TRBD1 (5 bases). The sequence derives from a woman aged 25 to 39 in good health and CMV-seropositive. CDR3 loop: CASSLVGVQAEDTEAFF. The CDR3, as DNA: TGTGCCAGCAGCTTAGTAGGGGTACAGGCCGAGGACACTGAAGCTTTCTTT.